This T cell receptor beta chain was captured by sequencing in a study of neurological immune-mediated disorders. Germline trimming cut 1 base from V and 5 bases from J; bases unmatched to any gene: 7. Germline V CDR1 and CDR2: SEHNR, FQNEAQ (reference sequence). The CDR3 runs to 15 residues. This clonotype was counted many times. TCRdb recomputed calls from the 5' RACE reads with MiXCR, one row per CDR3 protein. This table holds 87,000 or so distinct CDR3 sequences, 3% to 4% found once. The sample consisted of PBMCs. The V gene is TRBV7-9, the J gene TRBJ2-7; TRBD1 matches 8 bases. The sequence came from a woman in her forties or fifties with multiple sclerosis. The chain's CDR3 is CASSLGGQARHEQYF. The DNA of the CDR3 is TGTGCCAGCAGCTTAGGGGGACAGGCCAGGCACGAGCAGTACTTC.